A selection of T cell receptor beta chains follows, all from one sample in a study of CD8+ T cells in alopecia areata. The protocol was immunoSEQ multiplex PCR, while the TCRdb copy is restricted to in-frame clones and leaves out a portion. The repertoire consists of about 290,000 clones, with 58% occurring once and the leading ten covering around 1.8%. The sequencing used CD4+ T cells sorted from blood, collected at week 24, from a patient treated with tofacitinib. The receptors were sampled from a human donor with alopecia areata. Both conserved end residues are part of each CDR3. The D gene is left open where the match is weak. Not every row has a clone size; where given, it reads once, few, many or a size class.

j_call v_call clone_size d_call cdr3_aa cdr3_nt
TRBJ2-5 TRBV25-1 few NA CASRGSGIQETQYF TGTGCCAGCAGAGGCTCAGGGATCCAAGAGACCCAGTACTTC
TRBJ1-3 TRBV18 NA NA CASSPGTASGNTIYF TGTGCCAGCTCACCCGGGACTGCCTCTGGAAACACCATATATTTT
TRBJ2-7 TRBV5-1 NA NA CASSGTPNAGPYEQYF TGCGCCAGCAGTGGTACACCTAATGCGGGGCCCTACGAGCAGTACTTC
TRBJ1-2 TRBV28 NA NA CASGAGGANYGYTF TGTGCCAGCGGGGCCGGAGGTGCCAACTATGGCTACACCTTC
TRBJ2-7 TRBV7-6 NA NA CASSQDGYEQYF TGTGCCAGCAGCCAAGATGGCTACGAGCAGTACTTC
TRBJ1-2 TRBV29-1 NA NA CSAAGTDGYTF TGCAGCGCCGCCGGGACCGATGGCTACACCTTC
TRBJ1-5 TRBV4-2 NA NA CASRTIGSNQPQHF TGTGCCAGCAGGACTATAGGTAGCAATCAGCCCCAGCATTTT
TRBJ2-3 TRBV30 NA TRBD2 CAWGTSGADTQYF TGTGCCTGGGGGACTAGCGGGGCAGATACGCAGTATTTT
TRBJ2-4 TRBV29-1 NA NA CSVEDFLSGLEYF TGCAGCGTTGAAGATTTTTTATCGGGACTTGAATACTTC
TRBJ2-1 TRBV4-3 NA TRBD2 CASSQDRGGENSYNEQFF TGCGCCAGCAGCCAAGATCGGGGAGGGGAAAACTCCTACAATGAGCAGTTCTTC
TRBJ1-2 TRBV5-1 once NA CASSSGGGLDGYTF TGCGCCAGCAGCTCTGGGGGCGGTTTGGATGGCTACACCTTC
TRBJ2-4 TRBV28 few NA CASSLGHQNIQYF TGTGCCAGCAGTTTAGGACACCAAAACATTCAGTACTTC
TRBJ2-1 TRBV2 many TRBD2 CASSEIELAGGPRWNEQFF TGTGCCAGCAGTGAAATCGAACTAGCGGGGGGCCCACGTTGGAATGAGCAGTTCTTC
TRBJ2-5 TRBV5-1 NA NA CASSLGDSYQETQYF TGCGCCAGCAGCTTAGGGGACTCTTACCAAGAGACCCAGTACTTC
TRBJ1-5 TRBV5-4 NA NA CASSTGGGSNQPQHF TGTGCCAGCAGCACCGGCGGAGGTTCCAATCAGCCCCAGCATTTT
TRBJ1-5 TRBV28 few TRBD1 CASSPDRVSQPQHF TGTGCCAGCAGCCCCGACAGGGTGAGTCAGCCCCAGCATTTT
TRBJ1-1 TRBV29-1 NA TRBD1 CSVEVTGLPNTEAFF TGCAGCGTTGAAGTGACAGGGCTTCCGAACACTGAAGCTTTCTTT
TRBJ2-4 TRBV29-1 NA NA CSVENLLAKNIQYF TGCAGCGTTGAAAATCTTCTAGCCAAAAACATTCAGTACTTC
TRBJ1-2 TRBV29-1 NA NA CSVDPEANYGYTF TGCAGCGTTGATCCCGAAGCTAACTATGGCTACACCTTC
TRBJ1-1 TRBV28 NA NA CASSLTGTAFF TGTGCCAGCAGTTTAACGGGGACAGCTTTCTTT
TRBJ2-6 TRBV27 NA NA CASSLGSGANVLTF TGTGCCAGCAGCTTGGGGTCTGGGGCCAACGTCCTGACTTTC
TRBJ1-1 TRBV6-5 NA TRBD1 CASSRTTGTAFF TGTGCCAGCAGCCGTACGACAGGGACGGCTTTCTTT
TRBJ2-7 TRBV7-2 NA NA CASSTIYYEQYF TGTGCCAGCAGCACGATCTACTACGAGCAGTACTTC
TRBJ2-1 TRBV9 NA NA CASSVARGSNNEQFF TGTGCCAGCAGCGTAGCTAGGGGTAGCAACAATGAGCAGTTCTTC
TRBJ1-5 TRBV15 once NA CATSSQGSQPQHF TGTGCCACCAGCAGCCAGGGAAGTCAGCCCCAGCATTTT
TRBJ1-1 TRBV30 once TRBD1 CAWRSGTGGRGTEAFF TGTGCCTGGAGGTCCGGGACAGGGGGCAGAGGCACTGAAGCTTTCTTT
TRBJ2-4 TRBV6-6 NA NA CASSYNAGQKNIQYF TGTGCCAGCAGTTACAATGCGGGGCAGAAAAACATTCAGTACTTC
TRBJ2-7 TRBV5-1 NA TRBD1 CASSYGTGPYEQYF TGCGCCAGCAGCTATGGGACAGGCCCCTACGAGCAGTACTTC
TRBJ1-2 TRBV18 NA TRBD1 CASSPLQGRNYGYTF TGTGCCAGCTCACCATTACAGGGGCGAAACTATGGCTACACCTTC
TRBJ1-4 TRBV4-1 NA NA CASSQVREKLFF TGCGCCAGCAGCCAAGTACGTGAAAAACTGTTTTTT
TRBJ1-4 TRBV29-1 NA NA CSVSGDRRGNEKLFF TGCAGCGTCTCTGGGGACCGCCGGGGTAATGAAAAACTGTTTTTT
TRBJ1-2 TRBV6-6 few NA CASSFGRVGGYTF TGTGCCAGCAGCTTCGGGAGGGTAGGTGGCTACACCTTC
TRBJ1-1 TRBV6-5 NA NA CASSTWDTEAFF TGTGCCAGCTCGACCTGGGACACTGAAGCTTTCTTT